One sample yielded the 12 T cell receptor beta chains listed below, sequenced in a study of blood T cell repertoires in COVID-19. Some clones are missing from TCRdb's copy, which holds only in-frame ones; the method was immunoSEQ multiplex PCR. The sample lists under 250,000 clones, 83% occurring once. The material sequenced was peripheral blood. These receptors originate from a woman aged 40 to 49 with active or convalescent COVID-19.

This chain joins TRBV4-1 and TRBJ2-3; TRBD2 aligns across 8 bases. V trimming: 2 bases; J trimming: 1 base; junction bases outside the gene matches: 8. This CDR3 region has 17 residues. The germline V gene has CDR1 MGHRA and CDR2 YSYEKL. CDR3 DNA: TGCGCCAGCAGCCAACGGGCCGGGGGGGCCGGCACAGATACGCAGTATTTT. The encoded protein is CASSQRAGGAGTDTQYF.

This chain connects TRBV9 to TRBJ1-2; TRBD1 matches 7 bases. The trim removed 4 bases at V and 5 bases at J, leaving 11 bases unmatched. CDR3 size: 15 residues. In germline, CDR1 is SGDLS, CDR2 YYNGEE. CDR3 sequence (DNA): TGTGCCAGCAGCCCAAGCCCGACAGGGAATTATGGCTACACCTTC. Translation: CASSPSPTGNYGYTF. The full variable domain, completed using reference TRBV9 and TRBJ1-2, is DSGVTQTPKHLITATGQRVTLRCSPRSGDLSVYWYQQSLDQGLQFLIQYYNGEERAKGNILERFSAQQFPDLHSELNLSSLELGDSALYFCASSPSPTGNYGYTFGSGTRLTVV.

The chain links TRBV2 to TRBJ1-4; 7 bases agree with TRBD1. The V gene's germline CDR1 is SNHLY and CDR2 FYNNEI. The CDR3 is 14 amino acids. Unmatched junction bases numbered 3, after V lost 6 bases and J lost 2 bases. The CDR3 is CASSARGTNEKLFF. The CDR3 DNA is TGTGCCAGCAGCGCCAGGGGGACTAATGAAAAACTGTTTTTT.

This chain links TRBV24-1 with TRBJ2-1, with TRBD1 matching over 7 bases. This CDR3 has 14 residues. The germline V gene has CDR1 KGHDR and CDR2 SFDVKD. V shed 3 bases and J 11 bases; nucleotides not matched to a gene: 9. CDR3 region: CATSDDYPGGKQFF. As DNA, the CDR3 is TGTGCCACCAGTGATGACTACCCAGGGGGTAAGCAGTTCTTC.

The rearrangement joins TRBV9 to TRBJ1-1; D may be TRBD1 (6 bases). The CDR3 spans 15 residues. Germline assignment: CDR1 SGDLS and CDR2 YYNGEE. Trimming cost V 3 bases and J 5 bases, with 17 bases left between them. CDR3 DNA sequence: TGTGCCAGCAGCGCAAGCACAGGGTATGGGACTGAAGCTTTCTTT. Its translation is CASSASTGYGTEAFF. Based on the CDR3 plus reference TRBV9 and TRBJ1-1, the full variable domain is DSGVTQTPKHLITATGQRVTLRCSPRSGDLSVYWYQQSLDQGLQFLIQYYNGEERAKGNILERFSAQQFPDLHSELNLSSLELGDSALYFCASSASTGYGTEAFFGQGTRLTVV.

This chain connects TRBV9 to TRBJ2-7, with 9 bases aligning to TRBD1. This CDR3 comprises 14 residues. The V and J ends lost 4 bases and 1 base, in that order; junction bases with no gene match: 3. Germline assignment: CDR1 SGDLS and CDR2 YYNGEE. The CDR3 DNA reads as TGTGCCAGCAGCCTTGGACAGGGGTCCTACGAGCAGTACTTC. This sequence encodes CASSLGQGSYEQYF.

The chain employs TRBV6-6 and TRBJ2-3; 7 nucleotides match TRBD1. Germline V lookup: CDR1 MNHNY, CDR2 SVGAGI (reference sequence). The CDR3 contains 14 residues. Germline trimming cut 6 bases from V and 4 bases from J; bases unmatched to any gene: 7. CDR3 loop: CASRRATGADTQYF. The CDR3 DNA follows: TGTGCCAGCAGGAGAGCTACAGGGGCAGATACGCAGTATTTT.

The chain has TRBV18 and TRBJ1-4; 8 positions agree with TRBD1. Looked up from germline, CDR1 is KGHSH and CDR2 is LQKENI. Losses at the gene ends were 3 bases for V and 2 bases for J; bases not matched to a gene: 5. The CDR3 is made up of 16 amino acids. CDR3 protein: CASSPNNRGTNEKLFF. The CDR3 coding sequence is TGTGCCAGCTCACCGAACAACAGGGGGACTAATGAAAAACTGTTTTTT. The variable domain in full, with the rest retrieved from reference TRBV18 and TRBJ1-4, is NAGVMQNPRHLVRRRGQEARLRCSPMKGHSHVYWYRQLPEEGLKFMVYLQKENIIDESGMPKERFSAEFPKEGPSILRIQQVVRGDSAAYFCASSPNNRGTNEKLFFGSGTQLSVL.

A single count supports this clone. The chain uses TRBV6-5 and TRBJ1-2; 7 nucleotides agree with TRBD1. Germline CDR1 and CDR2: MNHEY and SVGAGI. V dropped 6 bases and J dropped 4; count of bases not matched to a gene: 11. This CDR3 has 15 residues. The CDR3 sequence is CASRPGAGGVYGYTF. The CDR3 DNA follows: TGTGCCAGCAGACCCGGGGCAGGGGGAGTCTATGGCTACACCTTC.

This clone was observed a single time. Here the CDR3 reads CASSPRQDQETQYF. In DNA, the CDR3 is TGTGCCAGCTCACCTCGGCAGGACCAAGAGACCCAGTACTTC. The gene calls are TRBV18 and TRBJ2-5, with D unresolved. This CDR3 has 14 residues. Trimming removed 3 bases at V and 0 bases at J, with 8 bases between. CDR1 KGHSH and CDR2 LQKENI come from the germline V gene.

V and J are TRBV4-3 and TRBJ1-4, with a tentative D call TRBD1 (5 bases). V lost 0 bases to trimming and J lost 8 bases, with 16 bases between them. The CDR3 runs to 16 residues. Germline V gene lookup returns CDR1 LGHNA and CDR2 YSLEER. The CDR3 DNA sequence: TGCGCCAGCAGCCAAGACGTGACCAAGGGGAGGGAAAAACTGTTTTTT. It yields the protein CASSQDVTKGREKLFF.

Points on this clone: An end of the junction does not agree with germline; a read error may underlie this. This rearrangement joins TRBV6-1 to TRBJ1-1, with D perhaps matching TRBD1 (6 bases). Germline CDR1 is MNHNS and CDR2 is SASEGT. The CDR3 has 14 amino acids. Written as DNA, the CDR3 is TGTGCCAGCAGTGAATTAGGGGGGGGCACTGAAACTTTCTTT. This encodes CASSELGGGTETFF.